One and the same sample provided the 6 T cell receptor beta chains below, sequenced in a study of blood T cell repertoires in COVID-19. The method was immunoSEQ multiplex PCR; TCRdb's version includes in-frame clones alone and lacks a portion of them. The data show about 160,000 clones, about 86% seen once. Sequencing used peripheral blood. These receptors were collected from a man aged 65 to 85 with acute or convalescent COVID-19.

The rearrangement uses TRBV19 and TRBJ2-7; 11 positions agree with TRBD2. The J segment lost 3 bases and the V segment lost 4 bases, leaving 5 bases of the junction unmatched. CDR1 and CDR2 (germline): LNHDA, SQIVND (reference sequence). The CDR3 spans 15 residues. CDR3 coding DNA: TGTGCCAGTAGTAGCGGGACTAGCGGTAACTACGAGCAGTACTTC. As protein: CASSSGTSGNYEQYF. The entire variable domain, with the rest obtained from reference TRBV19 and TRBJ2-7, is as follows: DGGITQSPKYLFRKEGQNVTLSCEQNLNHDAMYWYRQDPGQGLRLIYYSQIVNDFQKGDIAEGYSVSREKKESFPLTVTSAQKNPTAFYLCASSSGTSGNYEQYFGPGTRLTVT.

This chain connects TRBV19 to TRBJ2-5; D perhaps matches TRBD1 (6 bases). CDR3 length equals 14 residues. Between the trimmed V and J ends, which lost 3 bases and 2 bases, there was a span of 10 bases. Germline-derived CDR1 and CDR2 are LNHDA and SQIVND (reference sequence). The CDR3 DNA is TGTGCCAGTAGTATTCACAGGGCTCAAGAGACCCAGTACTTC. Translating it yields CASSIHRAQETQYF.

DNA for the CDR3: TGTGCCAGCAGCTTAGGAGCGCGATCCTACGAGCAGTACTTC. Translated, it gives CASSLGARSYEQYF. The genes are TRBV7-2 and TRBJ2-7; no clear D gene. This CDR3 spans 14 amino acids. V was clipped by 1 base and J by 1 base, with 8 bases between them. CDR1 and CDR2 (germline): SGHTA, FQGNSA.

On this clone: At one end, the junction sequence differs from germline, possibly due to a read error. The rearrangement uses TRBV7-7 and TRBJ1-2; D remains ambiguous. Germline assignment: CDR1 SSHAT and CDR2 FNYEAQ (reference sequence). The length of the CDR3 is 13 residues. Here the CDR3 reads CASSPDGIGGYTF. CDR3 nucleotides: TGTGCTAGCAGCCCCGACGGAATCGGGGGCTACACCTTC.

The genes are TRBV6-6 and TRBJ2-5; TRBD1 agrees at 11 bases. Germline V CDR1 and CDR2: MNHNY, SVGAGI (reference sequence). V shed 5 bases, J shed 5 bases, and the junction held 7 bases outside the gene matches. The CDR3 spans 15 residues. As DNA, the CDR3 is TGTGCCAGCAGTGGCAGGACAGGGGGCGACGAGACCCAGTACTTC. Its translation is CASSGRTGGDETQYF.

The CDR3 sequence is CASSGQAGNQPQHF. The CDR3 DNA follows: TGCGCCAGCAGCGGACAGGCGGGCAATCAGCCCCAGCATTTT. The gene calls are TRBV4-1 and TRBJ1-5, with 7 nucleotides matching TRBD1. The CDR3 spans 14 residues. Germline CDR1 reads MGHRA; CDR2 reads YSYEKL. J lost 2 bases, V lost 5 bases, and 3 bases had no gene match.